This TCR beta chain was identified in a study of blood T cell repertoires in COVID-19. This clone was recorded a few times. The protocol was immunoSEQ multiplex PCR, while the TCRdb copy is restricted to in-frame clones and leaves out a portion. The table has 100,000 or so clones, about 87% seen once; the top ten hold roughly 12%. The CDR3 loop spans 16 amino acids. Trimming stripped 4 bases from V and 0 bases from J, with 13 bases between. CDR1 is KGHSH, CDR2 LQKENI, per germline. The TCR sequence derives from a woman aged 25 to 39 with acute or convalescent COVID-19. The material sequenced was peripheral blood. The chain recombines TRBV18 with TRBJ1-3, with D maybe TRBD1 (5 bases). CDR3 sequence reads: CASSRSTENSGNTIYF. CDR3 sequence (DNA): TGTGCCAGCTCACGGTCGACAGAGAACTCTGGAAACACCATATATTTT.